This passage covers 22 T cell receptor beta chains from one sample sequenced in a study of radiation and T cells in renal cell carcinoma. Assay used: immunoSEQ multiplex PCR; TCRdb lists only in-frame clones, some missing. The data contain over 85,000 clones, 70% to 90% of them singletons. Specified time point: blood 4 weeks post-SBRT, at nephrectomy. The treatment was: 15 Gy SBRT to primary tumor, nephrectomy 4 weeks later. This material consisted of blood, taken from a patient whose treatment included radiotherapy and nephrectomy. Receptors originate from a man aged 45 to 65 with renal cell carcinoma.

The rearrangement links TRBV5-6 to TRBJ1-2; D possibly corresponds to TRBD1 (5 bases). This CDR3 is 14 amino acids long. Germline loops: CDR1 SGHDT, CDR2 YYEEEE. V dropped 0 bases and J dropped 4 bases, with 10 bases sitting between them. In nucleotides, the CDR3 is TGTGCCAGCAGCTTGGTTCAGGGATTCTATGGCTACACCTTC. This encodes CASSLVQGFYGYTF.

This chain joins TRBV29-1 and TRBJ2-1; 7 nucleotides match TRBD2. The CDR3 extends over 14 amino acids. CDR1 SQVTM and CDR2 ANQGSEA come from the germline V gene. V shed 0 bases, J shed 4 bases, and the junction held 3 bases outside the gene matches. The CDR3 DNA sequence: TGCAGCGTTGAAGATGGGGGGGAGTACAATGAGCAGTTCTTC. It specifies CSVEDGGEYNEQFF.

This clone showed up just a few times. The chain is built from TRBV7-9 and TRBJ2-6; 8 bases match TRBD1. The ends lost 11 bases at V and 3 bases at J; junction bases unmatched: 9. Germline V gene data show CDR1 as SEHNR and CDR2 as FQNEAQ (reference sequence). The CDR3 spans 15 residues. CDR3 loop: CAGRQGNGGANVLTF. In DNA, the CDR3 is TGTGCCGGTCGACAGGGGAATGGTGGGGCCAACGTCCTGACTTTC. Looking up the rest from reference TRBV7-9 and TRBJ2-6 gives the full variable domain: DTGVSQNPRHKITKRGQNVTFRCDPISEHNRLYWYRQTLGQGPEFLTYFQNEAQLEKSRLLSDRFSAERPKGSFSTLEIQRTEQGDSAMYLCAGRQGNGGANVLTFGAGSRLTVL.

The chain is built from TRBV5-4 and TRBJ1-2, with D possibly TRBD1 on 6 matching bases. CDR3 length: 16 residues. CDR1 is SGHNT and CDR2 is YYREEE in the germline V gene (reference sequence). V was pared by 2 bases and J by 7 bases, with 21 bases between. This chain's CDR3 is CASSFPDGGGLRGYTF. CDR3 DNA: TGTGCCAGCAGCTTCCCGGACGGGGGGGGGCTCCGTGGCTACACCTTC.

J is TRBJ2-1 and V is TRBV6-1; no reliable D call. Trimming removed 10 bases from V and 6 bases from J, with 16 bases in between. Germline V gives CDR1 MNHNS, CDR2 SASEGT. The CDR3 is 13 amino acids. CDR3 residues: CATEMREFNEQFF. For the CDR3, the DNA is TGTGCCACCGAGATGAGAGAGTTCAATGAGCAGTTCTTC.

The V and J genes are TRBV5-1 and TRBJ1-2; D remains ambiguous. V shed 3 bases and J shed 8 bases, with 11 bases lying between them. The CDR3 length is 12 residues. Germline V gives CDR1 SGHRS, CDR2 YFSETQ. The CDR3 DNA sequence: TGCGCCAGCAGCTACGACTCTCGGGGCTACACCTTC. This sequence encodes CASSYDSRGYTF. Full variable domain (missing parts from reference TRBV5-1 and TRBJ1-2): KAGVTQTPRYLIKTRGQQVTLSCSPISGHRSVSWYQQTPGQGLQFLFEYFSETQRNKGNFPGRFSGRQFSNSRSEMNVSTLELGDSALYLCASSYDSRGYTFGSGTRLTVV.

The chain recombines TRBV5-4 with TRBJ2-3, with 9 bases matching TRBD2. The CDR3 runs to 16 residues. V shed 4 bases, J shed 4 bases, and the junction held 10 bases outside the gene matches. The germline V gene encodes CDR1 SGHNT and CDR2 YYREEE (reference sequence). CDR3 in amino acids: CASSLRTRGGPDTQYF. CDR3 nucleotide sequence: TGTGCCAGCAGCCTCCGGACGCGGGGGGGCCCAGATACGCAGTATTTT.

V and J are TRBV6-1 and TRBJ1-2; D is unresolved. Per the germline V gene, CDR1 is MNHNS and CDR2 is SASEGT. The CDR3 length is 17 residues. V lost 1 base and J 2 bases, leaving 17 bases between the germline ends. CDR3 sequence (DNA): TGTGCCAGCAGTGAAGGGGCGATCTTGACATTCAACTATGGCTACACCTTC. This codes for CASSEGAILTFNYGYTF.

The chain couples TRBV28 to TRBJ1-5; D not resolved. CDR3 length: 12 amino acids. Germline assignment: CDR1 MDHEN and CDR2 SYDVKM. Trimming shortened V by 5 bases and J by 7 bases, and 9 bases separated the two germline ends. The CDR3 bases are TGTGCCAGCAGTCGGGTGCGGCAGCCCCAGCATTTT. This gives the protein CASSRVRQPQHF.

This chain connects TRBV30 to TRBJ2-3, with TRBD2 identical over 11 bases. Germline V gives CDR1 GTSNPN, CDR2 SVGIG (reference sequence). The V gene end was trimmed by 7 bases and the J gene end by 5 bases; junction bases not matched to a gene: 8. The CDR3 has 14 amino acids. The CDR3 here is CALQLAGVVDTQYF. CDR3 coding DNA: TGTGCCTTGCAACTAGCGGGAGTGGTAGATACGCAGTATTTT.

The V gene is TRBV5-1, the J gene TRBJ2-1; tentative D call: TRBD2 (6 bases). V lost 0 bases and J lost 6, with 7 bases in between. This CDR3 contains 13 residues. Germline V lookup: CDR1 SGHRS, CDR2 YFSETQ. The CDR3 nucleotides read TGCGCCAGCAGCTTGGCTAGCGCCAATGAGCAGTTCTTC. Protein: CASSLASANEQFF.

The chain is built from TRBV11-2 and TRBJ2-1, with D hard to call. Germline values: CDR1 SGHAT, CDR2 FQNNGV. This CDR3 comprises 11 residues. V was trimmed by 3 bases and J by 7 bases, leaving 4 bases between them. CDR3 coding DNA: TGTGCCAGCAGCTTCGGGAATGAGCAGTTCTTC. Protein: CASSFGNEQFF. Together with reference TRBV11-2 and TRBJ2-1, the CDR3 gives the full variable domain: EAGVAQSPRYKIIEKRQSVAFWCNPISGHATLYWYQQILGQGPKLLIQFQNNGVVDDSQLPKDRFSAERLKGVDSTLKIQPAKLEDSAVYLCASSFGNEQFFGPGTRLTVL.

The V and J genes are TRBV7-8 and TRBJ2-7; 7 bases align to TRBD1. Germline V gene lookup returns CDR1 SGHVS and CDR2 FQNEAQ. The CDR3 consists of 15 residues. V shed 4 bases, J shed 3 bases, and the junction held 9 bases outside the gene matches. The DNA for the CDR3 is TGTGCCAGCAGCTACAACACAGGGGTAGTCTACGAGCAGTACTTC. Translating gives CASSYNTGVVYEQYF.

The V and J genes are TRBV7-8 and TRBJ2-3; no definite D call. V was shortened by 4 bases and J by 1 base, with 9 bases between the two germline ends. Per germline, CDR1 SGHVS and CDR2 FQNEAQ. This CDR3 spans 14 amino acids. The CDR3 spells CASSWGTRTDTQYF. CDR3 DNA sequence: TGTGCCAGCAGCTGGGGTACCCGCACAGATACGCAGTATTTT.

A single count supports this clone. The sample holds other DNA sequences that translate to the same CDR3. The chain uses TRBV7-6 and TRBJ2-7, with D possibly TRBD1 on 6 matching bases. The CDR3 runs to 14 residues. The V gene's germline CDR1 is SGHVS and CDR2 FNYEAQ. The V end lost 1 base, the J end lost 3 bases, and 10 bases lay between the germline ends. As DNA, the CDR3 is TGTGCCAGCAGCTTAGGTCAGGGGTTCTACGAGCAGTACTTC. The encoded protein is CASSLGQGFYEQYF. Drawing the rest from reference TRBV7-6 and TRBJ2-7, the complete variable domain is GAGVSQSPRYKVTKRGQDVALRCDPISGHVSLYWYRQALGQGPEFLTYFNYEAQQDKSGLPNDRFSAERPEGSISTLTIQRTEQRDSAMYRCASSLGQGFYEQYFGPGTRLTVT.

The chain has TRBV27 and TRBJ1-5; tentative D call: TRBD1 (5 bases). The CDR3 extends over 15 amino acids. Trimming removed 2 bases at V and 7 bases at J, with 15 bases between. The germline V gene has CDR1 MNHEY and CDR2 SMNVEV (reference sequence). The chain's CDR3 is CASSLRGTSGQPQHF. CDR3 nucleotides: TGTGCCAGCAGTTTAAGGGGAACGAGCGGGCAGCCCCAGCATTTT.

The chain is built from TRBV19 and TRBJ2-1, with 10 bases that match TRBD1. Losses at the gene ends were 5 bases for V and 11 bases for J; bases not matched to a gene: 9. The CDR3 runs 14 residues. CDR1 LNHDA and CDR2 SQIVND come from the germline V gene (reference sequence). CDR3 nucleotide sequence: TGTGCCAGTAGTGTCCGGGACAGGGGTTTAAAGCAGTTCTTC. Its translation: CASSVRDRGLKQFF.

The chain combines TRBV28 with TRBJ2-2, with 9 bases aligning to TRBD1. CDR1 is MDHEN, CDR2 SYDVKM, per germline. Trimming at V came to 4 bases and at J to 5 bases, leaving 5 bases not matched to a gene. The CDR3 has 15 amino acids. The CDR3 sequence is CASSSTGGWTGELFF. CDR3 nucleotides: TGTGCCAGCAGTTCCACAGGGGGCTGGACCGGGGAGCTGTTTTTT.

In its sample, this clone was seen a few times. Written as DNA, the CDR3 is TGTGCCAGCTCACCAAGACAGGGGATGAATGAAAAACTGTTTTTT. Residues: CASSPRQGMNEKLFF. The genes are TRBV18 and TRBJ1-4, with 8 nucleotides matching TRBD1. The CDR3 is 15 residues long. Trimming took 2 bases from V and 5 from J; bases not matched to a gene: 4. Germline V lookup: CDR1 KGHSH, CDR2 LQKENI.

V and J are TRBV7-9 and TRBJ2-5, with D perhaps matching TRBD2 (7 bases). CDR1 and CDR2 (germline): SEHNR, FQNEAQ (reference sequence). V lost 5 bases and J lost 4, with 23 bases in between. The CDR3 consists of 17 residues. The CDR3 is CASSQVTKTGRGETQYF. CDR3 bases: TGTGCCAGCAGCCAAGTAACCAAAACAGGGAGGGGAGAGACCCAGTACTTC.

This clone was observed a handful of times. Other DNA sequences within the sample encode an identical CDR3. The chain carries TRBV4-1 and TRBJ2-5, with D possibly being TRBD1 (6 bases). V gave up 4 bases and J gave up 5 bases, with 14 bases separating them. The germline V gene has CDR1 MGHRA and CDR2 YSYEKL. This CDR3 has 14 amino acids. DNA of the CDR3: TGCGCCAGCAGCCCCCTTAGGGGGAGCGAGACCCAGTACTTC. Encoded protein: CASSPLRGSETQYF.

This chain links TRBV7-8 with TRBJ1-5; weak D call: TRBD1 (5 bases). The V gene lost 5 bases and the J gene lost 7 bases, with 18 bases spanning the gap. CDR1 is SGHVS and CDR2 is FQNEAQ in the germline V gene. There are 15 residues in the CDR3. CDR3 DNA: TGTGCCAGCAGCCAAAGCGACGGGACTACACAGCCCCAGCATTTT. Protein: CASSQSDGTTQPQHF.